The sample holds one count of the clone carrying this T cell receptor (beta chain). Its specificity is not known. Germline V lookup: CDR1 LGHNA, CDR2 YNFKEQ. The CDR3 is 16 amino acids. The V gene lost 0 bases and the J gene lost 5 bases, with 16 bases spanning the gap. The sample belongs to a study of T cell responses to AZD1222 COVID-19 vaccine. The study's findings and limits: Unmutated variant regions reportedly attract nearly half of all spike-specific TCRs. No repertoire was sampled before or during the peak T cell response, only after it. Donors were mostly white British, more females; clonal diversity possibly underestimated.

Profiling relied on immunoSEQ multiplex PCR, and the TCRdb table lists in-frame clones only, not all of them. Here the sample spans over 100,000 clones, around 89% being singletons. The source is an adult in good health. Source: peripheral blood, taken on day 0 of AZD1222 vaccination. The genes are TRBV4-2 and TRBJ1-2, with D possibly matching TRBD1 (5 bases). The CDR3: CASSQDLAGHHYGYTF. The CDR3 nucleotides read TGTGCCAGCAGCCAAGATCTAGCAGGGCACCATTATGGCTACACCTTC.